The entry below describes one TCR beta chain. This sample is part of a study of cytomegalovirus exposure and HLA in healthy donors. A multiplex PCR was run with 60 Vbeta primers and 13 Jbeta primers. TCRdb's copy holds only in-frame clones and misses some; the assay was immunoSEQ multiplex PCR. The sample has about 190,000 clones, about 80% seen once; the top ten hold around 0.99%. This CDR3 contains 15 residues. Germline V gives CDR1 MNHEY, CDR2 SMNVEV (reference sequence). The ends lost 6 bases at V and 7 bases at J; junction bases unmatched: 13. The specimen was PBMCs. This TCR derives from a woman in her thirties or forties in good health and CMV-seronegative. The chain recombines TRBV27 with TRBJ1-2, with TRBD1 matching over 8 bases. DNA of the CDR3: TGTGCCAGCAGCCGATTGGACAGGGTGTCTTCTGGCTACACCTTC. It yields the protein CASSRLDRVSSGYTF.